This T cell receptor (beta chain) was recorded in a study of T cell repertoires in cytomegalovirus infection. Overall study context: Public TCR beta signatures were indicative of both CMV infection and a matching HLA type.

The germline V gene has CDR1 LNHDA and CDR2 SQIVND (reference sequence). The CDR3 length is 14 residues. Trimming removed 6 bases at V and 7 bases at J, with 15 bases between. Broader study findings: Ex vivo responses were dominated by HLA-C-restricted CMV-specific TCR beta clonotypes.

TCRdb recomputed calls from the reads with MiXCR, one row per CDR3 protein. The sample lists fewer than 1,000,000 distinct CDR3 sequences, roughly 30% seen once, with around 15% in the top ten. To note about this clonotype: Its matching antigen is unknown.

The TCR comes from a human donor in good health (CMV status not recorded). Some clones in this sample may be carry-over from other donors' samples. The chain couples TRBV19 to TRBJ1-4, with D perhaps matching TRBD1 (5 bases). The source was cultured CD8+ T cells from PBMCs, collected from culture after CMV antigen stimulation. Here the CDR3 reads CASRVGGGREKLFF. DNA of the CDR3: TGTGCCAGTAGGGTCGGCGGGGGACGTGAAAAACTGTTTTTT.